The 9 T cell receptor beta chains in this list originate from one sample, sequenced in a study of HIV-infected patients and healthy controls. cDNA was made from roughly 500 ng RNA using alpha and beta constant primers. Each of the alpha and beta chains got its own library through chain-specific third strand synthesis with indices. TCRdb used MiXCR to reprocess the 5' RACE reads, holding one entry per CDR3 protein. The sample holds 15,000 to 17,000 distinct CDR3 sequences, approximately 7% seen once. No cell fractionation was done, so the repertoire covers all unsorted peripheral blood T cells. The specimen sequenced was blood. The receptors derive from an adult in good health.

The sample holds many counts of this clonotype. The rearrangement uses TRBV7-2 and TRBJ2-5; D call uncertain. Trimming cost V 7 bases and J 4 bases, with 19 bases left between them. Germline V gives CDR1 SGHTA, CDR2 FQGNSA. This CDR3 has 15 amino acids. CDR3 region: CASTSLPSQRETQYF. As DNA, the CDR3 is TGTGCCAGCACCAGTTTACCTTCCCAGCGAGAGACCCAGTACTTC.

This clonotype was recorded many times. The chain couples TRBV4-2 to TRBJ2-5; a weak D match, TRBD2 (5 bases). Germline V CDR1 and CDR2: LGHNA, YNFKEQ. V lost 1 base to trimming and J lost 1 base, with 13 bases between them. This CDR3 has 16 residues. Here the CDR3 reads CASSQGADRVQETQYF. DNA for the CDR3: TGTGCCAGCAGCCAAGGAGCGGACCGGGTCCAAGAGACCCAGTACTTC.

V usage is TRBV5-1 and J usage is TRBJ2-4; 10 bases line up with TRBD1. The germline gives CDR1 SGHRS, CDR2 YFSETQ. Trimming removed 3 bases from V and 13 bases from J; junction bases left unmatched: 10. This CDR3 contains 14 residues. This CDR3 is CASSSRTGGFKQYF. The CDR3 DNA reads as TGCGCCAGCAGCTCGCGGACAGGGGGGTTCAAACAGTACTTC.

This clonotype was counted many times. The chain has TRBV28 and TRBJ1-2; D is perhaps TRBD1 (5 bases). The germline V gene encodes CDR1 MDHEN and CDR2 SYDVKM. This CDR3 spans 14 amino acids. The V and J ends lost 4 bases and 3 bases respectively, with 12 bases between them. The CDR3 here is CASSSGPGYYGYTF. In DNA form, the CDR3 reads TGTGCCAGCAGTTCAGGGCCGGGGTACTATGGCTACACCTTC.

On this clonotype itself: One base away lies a much larger clone, so this may be a sequencing read error. The chain employs TRBV7-9 and TRBJ2-5; the match to TRBD2 covers 11 bases. In germline, CDR1 is SEHNR, CDR2 FQNEAQ (reference sequence). With V trimmed by 5 bases and J by 1 base, 3 bases remained unmatched. The CDR3 runs to 15 residues. Here the CDR3 reads CASSHGTSGQETQYF. For the CDR3, the DNA is TGTGCCAGCAGCCACGGGACTAGCGGCCAAGAGACCCAGTACTTC.

A few counts support this clonotype. The rearrangement uses TRBV7-9 and TRBJ1-2; tentative D call: TRBD1 (5 bases). This CDR3 has 16 residues. Germline CDR1 SEHNR, CDR2 FQNEAQ (reference sequence). V lost 3 bases to trimming and J lost 0 bases, with 14 bases between them. The CDR3 reads CASSFLDSDPNYGYTF. In DNA, the CDR3 is TGTGCCAGCAGCTTCCTAGACAGCGACCCTAACTATGGCTACACCTTC. Supplemented by reference TRBV7-9 and TRBJ1-2, the full variable domain reads DTGVSQNPRHKITKRGQNVTFRCDPISEHNRLYWYRQTLGQGPEFLTYFQNEAQLEKSRLLSDRFSAERPKGSFSTLEIQRTEQGDSAMYLCASSFLDSDPNYGYTFGSGTRLTVV.

Ten or more counts support this clonotype. The V and J genes are TRBV12-3 or TRBV12-4 and TRBJ1-4; possible D gene TRBD1, 5 bases. The V gene lost 3 bases and the J gene lost 8 bases, with 10 bases spanning the gap. The CDR3 sequence is 13 residues long. The CDR3 is CASSLPGREKLFF. The CDR3 nucleotides read TGTGCCAGCAGTTTGCCAGGGAGGGAAAAACTGTTTTTT.

This clonotype has a count of ten or more. This chain links TRBV10-3 with TRBJ2-2, with D perhaps TRBD1 or TRBD2 (5 bases each). This CDR3 has 15 amino acids. Germline values: CDR1 ENHRY, CDR2 SYGVKD. V was shortened by 0 bases and J by 4 bases, with 9 bases between the two germline ends. Here the CDR3 reads CAISESVGGTGELFF. CDR3 DNA: TGTGCCATCAGTGAGTCGGTTGGGGGCACCGGGGAGCTGTTTTTT.

This clonotype appeared many times. The genes are TRBV13 and TRBJ2-3; 11 nucleotides align to TRBD1. Germline lookup yields CDR1 PRHDT and CDR2 FYEKMQ (reference sequence). This CDR3 is built from 16 residues. V trimming: 6 bases; J trimming: 4 bases; junction bases outside the gene matches: 9. The CDR3 nucleotides are TGTGCCAGCAGTGCTATAGGACAGGGGGCATCAGATACGCAGTATTTT. Translated, it gives CASSAIGQGASDTQYF.